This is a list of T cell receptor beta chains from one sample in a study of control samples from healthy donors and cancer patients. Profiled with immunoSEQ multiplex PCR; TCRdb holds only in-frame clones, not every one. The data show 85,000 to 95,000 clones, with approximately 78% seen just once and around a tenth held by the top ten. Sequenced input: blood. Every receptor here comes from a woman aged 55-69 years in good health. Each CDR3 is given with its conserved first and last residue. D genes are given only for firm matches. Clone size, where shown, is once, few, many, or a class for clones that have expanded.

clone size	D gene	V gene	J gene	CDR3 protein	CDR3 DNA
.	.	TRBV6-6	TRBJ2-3	CASSPRDSKSDTQYF	TGTGCCAGCAGTCCGCGGGACTCAAAATCAGATACGCAGTATTTT
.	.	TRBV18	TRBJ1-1	CASSPPGPIEAFF	TGTGCCAGCTCACCACCAGGGCCGATTGAAGCTTTCTTT
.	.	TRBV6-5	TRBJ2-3	CASSSHLNTQYF	TGTGCCAGCAGTTCCCACCTGAATACGCAGTATTTT
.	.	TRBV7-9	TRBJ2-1	CASSSPIGSKQFF	TGTGCCAGCAGCTCCCCTATTGGGTCTAAGCAGTTCTTC
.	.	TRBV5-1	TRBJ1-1	CASSSWWNTEAFF	TGCGCCAGCAGCTCCTGGTGGAACACTGAAGCTTTCTTT
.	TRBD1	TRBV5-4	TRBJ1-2	CASSQRGQLYGYTF	TGTGCCAGCAGCCAGAGGGGACAGCTATATGGCTACACCTTC
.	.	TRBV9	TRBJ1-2	CASSGRRVSDIGGYTF	TGTGCCAGCAGCGGACGGAGGGTCTCTGATATCGGTGGCTACACCTTC
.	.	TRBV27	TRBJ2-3	CASSYADTQYF	TGTGCCAGCAGTTACGCAGATACGCAGTATTTT
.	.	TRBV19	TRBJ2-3	CASSTYGTDTQYF	TGTGCCAGTAGTACCTACGGGACAGATACGCAGTATTTT
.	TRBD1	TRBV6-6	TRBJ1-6	CASSWGDRSDSPLHF	TGTGCCAGCAGTTGGGGGGACAGGTCGGATTCACCCCTCCACTTT
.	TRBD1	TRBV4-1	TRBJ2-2	CASNRGPASPPHTGELFF	TGCGCCAGCAACAGGGGTCCGGCATCCCCCCCCCACACCGGGGAGCTGTTTTTT
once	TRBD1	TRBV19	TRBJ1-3	CASSTDRGRDPGNTIYF	TGTGCCAGTAGTACGGACAGGGGGCGAGACCCTGGAAACACCATATATTTT
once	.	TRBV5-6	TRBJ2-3	CASSFGQVTDTQYF	TGTGCCAGCAGCTTTGGTCAAGTCACAGATACGCAGTATTTT
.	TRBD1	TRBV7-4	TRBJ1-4	CASSPDRDDEKLFF	TGTGCCAGCAGTCCTGACAGGGACGATGAAAAACTGTTTTTT
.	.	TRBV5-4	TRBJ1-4	CASSLPNEKLFF	TGTGCCAGCAGCTTACCTAATGAAAAACTGTTTTTT
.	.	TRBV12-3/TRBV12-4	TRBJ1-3	CASSLTNTIYF	TGTGCCAGCAGTTTGACAAACACCATATATTTT
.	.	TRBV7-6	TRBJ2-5	CASSRKLRGAQETQYF	TGTGCCAGCAGCCGTAAACTACGGGGGGCCCAAGAGACCCAGTACTTC
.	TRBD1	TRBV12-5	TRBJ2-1	CASGLDLGGGYNEQFF	TGTGCTAGTGGTTTAGATTTAGGGGGCGGCTACAATGAGCAGTTCTTC
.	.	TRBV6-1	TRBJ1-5	CASSEGGRVWDQPQHF	TGTGCCAGCAGTGAAGGGGGCAGGGTTTGGGATCAGCCCCAGCATTTT
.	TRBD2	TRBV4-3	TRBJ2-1	CASSQEPTSGGAGYNEQFF	TGCGCCAGCAGCCAAGAGCCCACCAGCGGGGGGGCCGGCTACAATGAGCAGTTCTTC
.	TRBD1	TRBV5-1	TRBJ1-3	CASSADRAGNTIYF	TGCGCCAGCAGCGCGGACAGGGCTGGAAACACCATATATTTT
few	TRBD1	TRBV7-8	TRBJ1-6	CASTKSGTGSPLHF	TGTGCCAGCACCAAATCCGGGACAGGATCACCCCTCCACTTT
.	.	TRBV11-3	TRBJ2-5	CASSFSRAETQYF	TGTGCCAGCAGCTTTTCGCGGGCAGAGACCCAGTACTTC
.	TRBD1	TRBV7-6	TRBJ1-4	CASTKGQPGPLMNEKLFF	TGTGCCAGCACCAAGGGACAGCCGGGCCCCCTCATGAATGAAAAACTGTTTTTT
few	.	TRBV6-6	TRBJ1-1	CASTLYTEAFF	TGTGCCAGCACCTTGTACACTGAAGCTTTCTTT